This is a list of T cell receptor beta chains from one sample in a study of T cells in Graves' hyperthyroidism and ophthalmopathy. A single record per CDR3 protein comes from TCRdb applying MiXCR to the multiplex PCR reads. The sample consists of 600,000 to 900,000 distinct CDR3 sequences, about a sixth of them appearing once. Sequencing was performed on blood. The receptor source for this set is a man in his late teens or twenties with Graves' hyperthyroidism. Each CDR3 is given with its conserved first and last residue. The order of the fields is D gene, J gene, V gene, clone size, CDR3 DNA, CDR3 protein. D genes are given only for firm matches. Clone sizes are given selectively: once, few, many, or a class where the clone is expanded.

>NA|TRBJ2-5|TRBV20-1|many
TGCAGTGCTAGTAGGAGGGGACAAGAGACCCAGTACTTC
CSASRRGQETQYF
>TRBD2|TRBJ2-1|TRBV11-2|many
TGTGCCAGCCAACCGGGGGGGGTCTACAATGAGCAGTTCTTC
CASQPGGVYNEQFF
>NA|TRBJ2-1|TRBV20-1|NA
TGCAGTGGACTATTGGGTCTCAATGAGCAGTTCTTC
CSGLLGLNEQFF
>NA|TRBJ2-5|TRBV18|many
TGTGCCAGCTCACCAGAAGAAGAGACCCAGTACTTC
CASSPEEETQYF
>NA|TRBJ1-1|TRBV20-1|many
TGCAGTGCTGGGCGCGGGCCCCGAGGCACTGAAGCTTTCTTT
CSAGRGPRGTEAFF
>NA|TRBJ1-1|TRBV7-9|few
TGTGCCAGCAGCTTAGCGCACCTGGGACGGAACACTGAAGCTTTCTTT
CASSLAHLGRNTEAFF
>NA|TRBJ1-2|TRBV6-1|NA
TGTGCCAGCACCGAATGGTCTGGGGGAAAAGCCTACACCTTC
CASTEWSGGKAYTF
>NA|TRBJ2-3|TRBV10-3|few
TGTGCCATCAGTGGGAGGGGGACCGACCTTAGCACAGATACGCAGTATTTT
CAISGRGTDLSTDTQYF
>TRBD1|TRBJ1-5|TRBV20-1|many
TGCAGTGCTAGAGTCGCAGGGGGCGCGAATCAGCCCCAGCATTTT
CSARVAGGANQPQHF
>TRBD1|TRBJ1-2|TRBV6-1|many
TGTGCCAGCAGGAAGACAGGGGATTCTGGCTACACCTTC
CASRKTGDSGYTF
>NA|TRBJ2-1|TRBV20-1|many
TGCAGTGCTAGTACTAACTCCTACAATGAGCAGTTCTTC
CSASTNSYNEQFF
>TRBD1|TRBJ1-5|TRBV6-2/TRBV6-3|many
TGTGCCAGCATTGGACAGGGGGCCTTGCATCAGCCCCAGCATTTT
CASIGQGALHQPQHF
>NA|TRBJ1-5|TRBV11-1|many
TGTGCCAGCAGCTGGGGGCCGGGGCAGCCCCAGCATTTT
CASSWGPGQPQHF
>NA|TRBJ2-5|TRBV28|NA
TGTGCCACTAGCCTAGCGTCACAGGAAGAGACCCAGTACTTC
CATSLASQEETQYF
>NA|TRBJ2-1|TRBV6-2/TRBV6-3|many
TGTGCCAGCAGTTACTCTGCCCGGACAGCAAGCTCCTACAATGAGCAGTTCTTC
CASSYSARTASSYNEQFF
>TRBD2|TRBJ2-1|TRBV20-1|NA
TGCAGTGCTGAGGGCCTAGCGGGAGGCCCGTTCTTC
CSAEGLAGGPFF
>NA|TRBJ1-5|TRBV4-1|NA
TGCGCCAGCAGCCACCGCCGGCCGAATAGCAATCAGCCCCAGCATTTT
CASSHRRPNSNQPQHF
>TRBD1|TRBJ1-2|TRBV3-1|many
TGTGCCAGCAGCCAATTGACAGGGGAGTATGGCTACACCTTC
CASSQLTGEYGYTF
>TRBD1|TRBJ1-2|TRBV6-5|NA
TGTGCCAGCAGTTCCCGTGACAGGGGGCGTGGTGGCTACACCTTC
CASSSRDRGRGGYTF
>TRBD2|TRBJ2-5|TRBV30|many
TGTGCCTGGAGTTCTAGCGGGTTGGAGACCCAGTACTTC
CAWSSSGLETQYF
>NA|TRBJ1-1|TRBV12-3/TRBV12-4|many
TGTGCCAGCAGCCCCTGGTTGGGTCCAATGAACACTGAAGCTTTCTTT
CASSPWLGPMNTEAFF
>NA|TRBJ1-5|TRBV6-1|many
TGTGCCAGCAGCTCAGGGAGGCCGGGCTACAATCAGCCCCAGCATTTT
CASSSGRPGYNQPQHF
>TRBD2|TRBJ2-5|TRBV20-1|many
TGCAGTGCTGCACGGGGGGTTCAAGAGACCCAGTACTTC
CSAARGVQETQYF
>TRBD2|TRBJ2-3|TRBV6-1|many
TGTGCCAGCAGTCCAGGGACTAGCGTTACCACAGATACGCAGTATTTT
CASSPGTSVTTDTQYF
>NA|TRBJ2-3|TRBV5-1|many
TGCGCCAGCAGTTCGGGGGAGACAGATACGCAGTATTTT
CASSSGETDTQYF
>TRBD2|TRBJ2-7|TRBV20-1|NA
TGCAGTGCTAGAACGGGGGCGGGAGGTAACGAGCAGTACTTC
CSARTGAGGNEQYF
>NA|TRBJ2-7|TRBV7-9|NA
TGTGCCAGCAGCGCCGCGACAGTGTACGAGCAGTACTTC
CASSAATVYEQYF
>TRBD2|TRBJ2-7|TRBV10-3|many
TGTGCCATAGCCGGGACTAGCGAAGGGAAGAGCGGCTACGAGCAGTACTTC
CAIAGTSEGKSGYEQYF
>NA|TRBJ1-6|TRBV6-1|many
TGTGCCAGCACCCCGGCAGGGGTGGATTCACCCCTCCACTTT
CASTPAGVDSPLHF
>TRBD2|TRBJ2-3|TRBV28|many
TGTGCCAGCAGTCCCCGGCGGGAGTACACAGATACGCAGTATTTT
CASSPRREYTDTQYF
>TRBD1|TRBJ1-5|TRBV28|many
TGTGCCAGCAGCTTTGCCGGGACAGGGGACAATAGCAATCAGCCCCAGCATTTT
CASSFAGTGDNSNQPQHF
>NA|TRBJ2-1|TRBV3-1|NA
TGTGTCAGCAGCCTGGATGCTTACAATGAGCAGTTCTTC
CVSSLDAYNEQFF
>TRBD1|TRBJ2-1|TRBV28|few
TGTGCCAGCTCCGGTGACAGGGGGCTGAACAATGAGCAGTTCTTC
CASSGDRGLNNEQFF
>TRBD2|TRBJ2-1|TRBV4-3|NA
TGCGCCAGCAGCCAAGAGAGGGGAGCGGGAGGGTTTTCCTACAATGAGCAGTTCTTC
CASSQERGAGGFSYNEQFF
>NA|TRBJ1-6|TRBV9|many
TGTGCCAGCAGCGTAGAGTCTCAGGATAATTCACCCCTCCACTTT
CASSVESQDNSPLHF
>NA|TRBJ2-1|TRBV6-2/TRBV6-3|few
TGTGCCAGCGGCCCCCAGGGGAATGAGCAGTTCTTC
CASGPQGNEQFF
>NA|TRBJ2-1|TRBV27|many
TGTGCCAGCAGTTTCCCCTCAGGGGTCGAGCAGTTCTTC
CASSFPSGVEQFF
>TRBD1|TRBJ2-4|TRBV19|NA
TGTGCCAGTAGTAACTGGGGGACAGGGAAAAACATTCAGTACTTC
CASSNWGTGKNIQYF
>TRBD2|TRBJ2-3|TRBV5-4|NA
TGTGCCAGCAGCTTGGACGCGGGAGGGGGCACAGATACGCAGTATTTT
CASSLDAGGGTDTQYF
>TRBD1|TRBJ1-1|TRBV30|many
TGTGCCTGGAGGCATCACAGGGGAGGTGGCACTGAAGCTTTCTTT
CAWRHHRGGGTEAFF
>NA|TRBJ2-7|TRBV7-8|few
TGTGCCAGCAGCTTAGCGGGTGATCGGGGGGCAAGGTTCGAAGTCGAGCAGTACTTC
CASSLAGDRGARFEVEQYF
>NA|TRBJ1-1|TRBV4-1|many
TGCGCCAGCAGCCCCGGGGAATTGAACACTGAAGCTTTCTTT
CASSPGELNTEAFF